Sequencing of this T cell receptor beta chain was carried out in a study of beta chain features in type 1 diabetes. Each sorted population was over 95% pure. The entirety of the isolated RNA underwent reverse transcription, so expressed TCRB transcripts were sequenced. Sequenced by immunoSEQ multiplex PCR; TCRdb stores in-frame clones only, minus some. The sample includes 250,000 to 300,000 clones, roughly an eighth seen only once; the top ten take 0.017%. The study's findings and limits: Patients showed naive, central memory and Treg TCRB repertoires that appeared more similar than those of healthy donors. Shortening that was moderate but significant affected the TCRB CDR3s of Type 1 diabetes patients in all four CD4+ subsets.

This clone was counted only a few times. As yet, its antigen is unknown. The germline CDR1 and CDR2 sequences are MDHEN and SYDVKM. V was pared by 5 bases and J by 3 bases, with 7 bases between. CDR3 length equals 13 residues. The V and J genes are TRBV28 and TRBJ2-2; D ambiguous. The sequenced material came from naive CD4+ T cells from blood. The source is a man aged 25 to 40 with type 1 diabetes. CDR3 residues: CASSVMYTGELFF. The CDR3 DNA sequence: TGTGCCAGCAGTGTAATGTACACCGGGGAGCTGTTTTTT.